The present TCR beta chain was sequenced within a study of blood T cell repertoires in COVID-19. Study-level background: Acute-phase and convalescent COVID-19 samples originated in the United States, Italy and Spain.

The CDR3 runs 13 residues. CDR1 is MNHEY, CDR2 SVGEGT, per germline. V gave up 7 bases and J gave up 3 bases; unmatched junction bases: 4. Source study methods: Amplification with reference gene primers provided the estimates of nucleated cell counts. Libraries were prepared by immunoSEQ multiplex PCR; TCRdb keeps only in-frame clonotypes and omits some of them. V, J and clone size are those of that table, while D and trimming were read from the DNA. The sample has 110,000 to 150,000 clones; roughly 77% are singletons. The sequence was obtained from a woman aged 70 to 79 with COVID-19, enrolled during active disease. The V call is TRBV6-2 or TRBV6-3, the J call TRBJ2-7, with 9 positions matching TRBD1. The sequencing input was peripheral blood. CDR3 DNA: TGTGCCAGCATCCCGACAGGGGGCTACGAGCAGTACTTC. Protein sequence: CASIPTGGYEQYF.